This T cell receptor beta chain was captured by sequencing in a study of blood T cell repertoires in COVID-19. Germline CDR1 MNHEY, CDR2 SVGEGT. The CDR3 runs to 15 residues. V gave up 6 bases and J gave up 3 bases; unmatched junction bases: 8. The table came from immunoSEQ multiplex PCR; TCRdb's copy has only in-frame clones and leaves some out. The sample lists about 20,000 clones, 79% occurring once. V usage is TRBV6-2 or TRBV6-3 and J usage is TRBJ2-1; 7 bases agree with TRBD1. The specimen was peripheral blood. The clonotype comes from an elderly man with acute or convalescent COVID-19. The CDR3: CASSIRDSSYNEQFF. The CDR3 DNA is TGTGCCAGCAGCATCCGGGACAGCAGCTACAATGAGCAGTTCTTC.